The 22 T cell receptor beta chains given below trace back to one sample, sequenced in a study of OX40 agonist ivuxolimab in advanced cancers. Data came from immunoSEQ multiplex PCR; TCRdb stores just in-frame clones and leaves some out. This sample has around 97,000 clones, with less than 90% found just once. Here the sequenced sample was CD4+ or CD8+ T cells sorted from blood, taken in a trial of the OX40 agonist ivuxolimab. These receptors came from an adult with an advanced solid tumor such as melanoma, head and neck, liver or kidney cancer.

This chain connects TRBV7-2 to TRBJ2-7; no definite D call. Trimming took 5 bases from V and 0 from J, leaving 8 bases between them. This CDR3 contains 13 residues. In germline, CDR1 is SGHTA, CDR2 FQGNSA. The CDR3 spells CASSGFISYEQYF. The CDR3 nucleotides read TGTGCCAGCAGCGGGTTTATCTCCTACGAGCAGTACTTC.

The DNA of the CDR3 is TGTGCCAGCAGTTACGGGTCGGATTATGGGCCAGATACGCAGTATTTT. Residues: CASSYGSDYGPDTQYF. The chain carries TRBV6-5 and TRBJ2-3; D gene uncertain. This CDR3 has 16 amino acids. Germline V CDR1 and CDR2: MNHEY, SVGAGI. Trimming took off 2 bases at V and 4 bases at J, with 16 bases between the two ends.

This chain joins TRBV18 and TRBJ2-1; D call uncertain. Germline-derived CDR1 and CDR2 are KGHSH and LQKENI. The CDR3 is made up of 13 amino acids. V lost 2 bases to trimming and J lost 6 bases, with 8 bases between them. CDR3 in DNA: TGTGCCAGCTCACCAACACCGTCCAATGAGCAGTTCTTC. Its translation is CASSPTPSNEQFF.

The chain carries TRBV9 and TRBJ2-1, with D possibly called TRBD1 or TRBD2 (6 bases each). Trimming left V 0 bases short and J 2 bases short, with 9 bases between. CDR1 is SGDLS, CDR2 YYNGEE, per germline. The CDR3 is 15 amino acids. The CDR3: CASSVVGGAYNEQFF. The CDR3 DNA is TGTGCCAGCAGCGTAGTCGGGGGCGCCTACAATGAGCAGTTCTTC.

The rearrangement links TRBV7-9 to TRBJ2-7; 10 bases map to TRBD2. J lost 5 bases, V lost 6 bases, and 13 bases had no gene match. The CDR3 consists of 16 residues. Germline CDR1 SEHNR, CDR2 FQNEAQ (reference sequence). CDR3 sequence reads: CASRPTSGINPNEQYF. The DNA for the CDR3 is TGTGCCAGCAGACCAACTAGCGGGATAAACCCCAACGAGCAGTACTTC. Full variable domain (outside the CDR3, taken from reference TRBV7-9 and TRBJ2-7): DTGVSQNPRHKITKRGQNVTFRCDPISEHNRLYWYRQTLGQGPEFLTYFQNEAQLEKSRLLSDRFSAERPKGSFSTLEIQRTEQGDSAMYLCASRPTSGINPNEQYFGPGTRLTVT.

This clone was counted a few times. The rearrangement links TRBV25-1 to TRBJ1-2; D unresolved. The CDR3 loop spans 15 amino acids. Germline CDR1 reads MGHDK; CDR2 reads SYGVNS. Trimming removed 1 base from V and 4 bases from J, with 13 bases in between. CDR3: CASSESGSRVYGYTF. CDR3 coding DNA: TGTGCCAGCAGTGAATCGGGTAGTCGTGTCTATGGCTACACCTTC.

The CDR3 sequence is CASSSGGSEQGYNEQFF. The CDR3 DNA is TGTGCCAGCAGCTCGGGAGGGAGCGAACAAGGGTACAATGAGCAGTTCTTC. V is TRBV11-2 and J is TRBJ2-1; 8 nucleotides line up with TRBD2. CDR1 SGHAT and CDR2 FQNNGV come from the germline V gene. The CDR3 is 17 residues long. With V trimmed by 4 bases and J by 4 bases, 12 bases remained unmatched.

The V call is TRBV29-1, the J call TRBJ1-2; D ambiguous. Germline V gives CDR1 SQVTM, CDR2 ANQGSEA. The CDR3 extends over 14 amino acids. Trimming removed 3 bases from V and 7 bases from J, with 18 bases in between. CDR3 in DNA: TGCAGCGTTGATGGAGGGAAACGGTCTCGTGGCTACACCTTC. Translated: CSVDGGKRSRGYTF.

V gene TRBV7-2 combines with J gene TRBJ2-5; the D gene is possibly TRBD1 (6 bases). Per the germline V gene, CDR1 is SGHTA and CDR2 is FQGNSA. V was shortened by 4 bases and J by 5 bases, with 20 bases between the two germline ends. CDR3 size: 16 residues. The DNA for the CDR3 is TGTGCCAGCAGCTCCCAGGGGCGGGCCCCCTCGGAGACCCAGTACTTC. Translated: CASSSQGRAPSETQYF.

In its sample, this clone was seen a few times. The chain joins TRBV6-5 to TRBJ1-5; D remains unclear. This CDR3 comprises 13 residues. Germline V gives CDR1 MNHEY, CDR2 SVGAGI. The V end lost 2 bases, the J end lost 0 bases, and 2 bases lay between the germline ends. The CDR3 spells CASSYNSNQPQHF. CDR3 sequence (DNA): TGTGCCAGCAGTTACAATAGCAATCAGCCCCAGCATTTT.

Note on this clone: This sample includes further DNA sequences coding for the same CDR3. The V call is TRBV6-5, the J call TRBJ2-7; 9 bases line up with TRBD1. CDR1 and CDR2 (germline): MNHEY, SVGAGI. The CDR3 runs 15 residues. J was trimmed by 1 base and V by 0 bases; bases with no gene match: 1. CDR3 amino acids: CASSYSGQGSYEQYF. The DNA of the CDR3 is TGTGCCAGCAGTTACTCCGGACAGGGGTCCTACGAGCAGTACTTC.

The chain carries TRBV9 and TRBJ2-3; the D is unclear. The V gene lost 0 bases and the J gene lost 0 bases, with 8 bases spanning the gap. In germline, CDR1 is SGDLS, CDR2 YYNGEE. The CDR3 is 15 amino acids. DNA of the CDR3: TGTGCCAGCAGCGTAGGAGGAATGAGCACAGATACGCAGTATTTT. Its protein product is CASSVGGMSTDTQYF.

This sequence joins TRBV6-1 and TRBJ2-7; 9 bases are a match to TRBD1. This CDR3 contains 15 residues. J lost 8 bases, V lost 5 bases, and 13 bases had no gene match. Germline V lookup: CDR1 MNHNS, CDR2 SASEGT. This CDR3 is CASSLGGTGRRQQYF. For the CDR3, the DNA is TGTGCCAGCAGTCTAGGGGGGACAGGGAGGAGGCAGCAGTACTTC.

This clone was detected once. This chain connects TRBV7-2 to TRBJ2-3, with no clear D. The CDR3 has 14 residues. Trimming took off 5 bases at V and 0 bases at J, with 9 bases between the two ends. Germline assignment: CDR1 SGHTA and CDR2 FQGNSA. CDR3 sequence reads: CASSARTSTDTQYF. The CDR3 DNA reads TGTGCCAGCAGCGCACGTACTAGCACAGATACGCAGTATTTT.

The chain carries TRBV2 and TRBJ2-1; 9 bases align to TRBD2. Germline V gene data show CDR1 as SNHLY and CDR2 as FYNNEI. The ends lost 4 bases at V and 0 bases at J; junction bases unmatched: 10. This CDR3 spans 18 amino acids. The DNA for the CDR3 is TGTGCCAGCAGTGGGGGGAGACTAGCGGTAAGCTCCTACAATGAGCAGTTCTTC. Translating gives CASSGGRLAVSSYNEQFF.

The V and J genes are TRBV19 and TRBJ2-1, with TRBD2 matching over 10 bases. Trimming at V came to 1 base and at J to 5 bases, leaving 5 bases not matched to a gene. The germline V gene encodes CDR1 LNHDA and CDR2 SQIVND (reference sequence). The CDR3 spans 16 residues. The CDR3 nucleotides read TGTGCCAGTAGTATAGTCGGGCTAGCGGGAGACAATGAGCAGTTCTTC. Protein sequence: CASSIVGLAGDNEQFF.

This chain uses TRBV19 with TRBJ2-5; 7 bases align to TRBD2. The junction had 16 bases not matched to a gene; V was cut back by 5 bases and J by 7 bases. The V gene's germline CDR1 is LNHDA and CDR2 SQIVND (reference sequence). This CDR3 is 16 amino acids long. The CDR3 region has the DNA TGTGCCAGTAGTCTCTTTCTAGGGACTACTGGGGGGACCCAGTACTTC. Amino acids: CASSLFLGTTGGTQYF.

V usage is TRBV6-6 and J usage is TRBJ1-1; the D gene is possibly TRBD1 (5 bases). The V gene lost 4 bases and the J gene lost 1 base, with 7 bases spanning the gap. There are 13 residues in the CDR3. The germline V gene has CDR1 MNHNY and CDR2 SVGAGI (reference sequence). In DNA, the CDR3 is TGTGCCAGCAGTTTGCAGGGGAACACTGAAGCTTTCTTT. This translates into CASSLQGNTEAFF.

This chain connects TRBV7-9 to TRBJ1-2; 8 nucleotides match TRBD1. Per the germline V gene, CDR1 is SEHNR and CDR2 is FQNEAQ (reference sequence). The CDR3 covers 15 residues. The V and J ends lost 5 bases and 2 bases, in that order; junction bases with no gene match: 7. Here the CDR3 reads CASSLKAGGNYGYTF. The CDR3 DNA follows: TGTGCCAGCAGCCTAAAGGCAGGGGGCAACTATGGCTACACCTTC. Looking up the rest from reference TRBV7-9 and TRBJ1-2 gives the full variable domain: DTGVSQNPRHKITKRGQNVTFRCDPISEHNRLYWYRQTLGQGPEFLTYFQNEAQLEKSRLLSDRFSAERPKGSFSTLEIQRTEQGDSAMYLCASSLKAGGNYGYTFGSGTRLTVV.

This chain uses TRBV7-3 with TRBJ2-1; D may be TRBD2 (6 bases). Germline values: CDR1 SGHTA, CDR2 FQGTGA. V was pared by 4 bases and J by 6 bases, with 10 bases between. The CDR3 is made up of 13 amino acids. CDR3 bases: TGTGCCAGCAGCTCGGACGGGGGCAATGAGCAGTTCTTC. Amino acid sequence: CASSSDGGNEQFF.

This chain uses TRBV7-3 with TRBJ2-3, with 7 bases lining up with TRBD2. The CDR3 has 15 amino acids. CDR1 and CDR2 from the germline V gene are SGHTA and FQGTGA. V dropped 8 bases and J dropped 0; count of bases not matched to a gene: 8. The CDR3 protein is CASGKAGSSTDTQYF. In DNA form, the CDR3 reads TGTGCCAGCGGAAAAGCGGGATCTAGCACAGATACGCAGTATTTT.

The chain combines TRBV11-2 with TRBJ2-2, with 10 bases identical to TRBD2. CDR1 and CDR2 (germline): SGHAT, FQNNGV. After removal of 2 bases from V and 1 base from J, the junction contained 7 bases not matched to a gene. The CDR3 has 18 residues. The CDR3 DNA sequence: TGTGCCAGCAGCTTACGACTAACTAGCGGGATGAACACCGGGGAGCTGTTTTTT. Translation: CASSLRLTSGMNTGELFF.